This TCR beta chain was found in a study of T-cell reconstitution after alpha-beta-depleted transplantation in children. The TCRbeta library incorporated unique molecular identifiers. Each CDR3 protein gets one entry after TCRdb re-called the PCR reads with MiXCR. This table has some 500,000 distinct CDR3 sequences, roughly 18% appearing once. V lost 6 bases, J lost 9 bases, and 20 bases stayed unmatched. Germline V lookup: CDR1 LGHDT, CDR2 YNNKEL (reference sequence). The CDR3 loop spans 16 amino acids. This chain uses TRBV3-1 with TRBJ2-7; 7 nucleotides line up with TRBD2. The receptor's source is a human donor who donated a stem cell graft to a child with acute lymphoblastic leukemia. The sequencing used PBMCs from the stem cell graft donor, collected from the stem cell graft. CDR3 nucleotides: TGTGCCAGCAGGGACTCCAGGATTAGCGTCAGGGAGGGGCAGTACTTC. This gives the protein CASRDSRISVREGQYF.